The entry below gives a single T cell receptor (beta chain) sequence along with its context. The CDR3 totals 13 residues. The germline CDR1 and CDR2 sequences are KGHDR and SFDVKD. V was clipped by 9 bases and J by 6 bases, with 14 bases between them. This sample was included in a study of T-cell reconstitution after alpha-beta-depleted transplantation in children. Library preparation (for TCRbeta) was performed with unique molecular identifiers. One entry per CDR3 protein, called by TCRdb with MiXCR from the PCR reads. The sample yields about 370,000 distinct CDR3 sequences, around 21% seen once. This chain uses TRBV24-1 with TRBJ2-4; D possibly corresponds to TRBD2 (6 bases). This TCR was recovered from a human donor who donated a stem cell graft to a child with acute myeloid leukemia. Material: PBMCs from the stem cell graft donor, obtained from the stem cell graft. The CDR3 DNA sequence: TGTGCCACCCCGCCCGGGGGAGCAAACATTCAGTACTTC. Its translation: CATPPGGANIQYF.